These T cell receptor beta chains were read from a single sample in a study of T cell repertoires in ileal Crohn's disease. Sequencing was performed with immunoSEQ multiplex PCR; in TCRdb, only in-frame clones are kept and a portion is missing. The sample lists around 3,600 clones, roughly 82% occurring once. The sequenced sample consisted of ileal tissue. The receptors shown here come from an adult with Crohn's disease. The CDR3 runs from the conserved cysteine through the conserved F or W. D genes are given only for firm matches. Size is stated for part of the rows, as once, few or many counts, or as a class when the clone is expanded.

v_gene: TRBV4-3
abundance: few
d_gene: TRBD1
j_gene: TRBJ2-2
CDR3aa: CASSQDERRNRGTTGELFF
CDR3nt: TGCGCCAGCAGCCAAGATGAGCGTCGGAACAGGGGGACCACCGGGGAGCTGTTTTTT

v_gene: TRBV29-1
abundance: .
d_gene: .
j_gene: TRBJ2-3
CDR3aa: CSVEDRYRVHTDTQYF
CDR3nt: TGCAGCGTTGAAGATCGGTACAGGGTACACACAGATACGCAGTATTTT

v_gene: TRBV4-1
abundance: few
d_gene: TRBD2
j_gene: TRBJ2-3
CDR3aa: CASRPGTSGGASTDTQYF
CDR3nt: TGCGCCAGCAGGCCCGGGACTAGCGGGGGGGCGAGCACAGATACGCAGTATTTT

v_gene: TRBV25-1
abundance: .
d_gene: TRBD1
j_gene: TRBJ1-6
CDR3aa: CASASRAGGVYSPLHF
CDR3nt: TGTGCCAGCGCCTCTCGGGCAGGGGGCGTATATTCACCCCTCCACTTT

v_gene: TRBV18
abundance: .
d_gene: .
j_gene: TRBJ2-5
CDR3aa: CASSLANQETQYF
CDR3nt: TGTGCCAGCTCACTAGCCAACCAAGAGACCCAGTACTTC

v_gene: TRBV5-4
abundance: .
d_gene: .
j_gene: TRBJ2-3
CDR3aa: CASNDKRRTTDTQYF
CDR3nt: TGTGCCAGCAATGATAAGAGGCGTACAACAGATACGCAGTATTTT

v_gene: TRBV10-3
abundance: few
d_gene: .
j_gene: TRBJ2-7
CDR3aa: CAISELVAPYEQYF
CDR3nt: TGTGCCATCAGTGAGCTAGTTGCCCCGTACGAGCAGTACTTC

v_gene: TRBV19
abundance: .
d_gene: TRBD2
j_gene: TRBJ2-4
CDR3aa: CASSPGTSGSGNIQYF
CDR3nt: TGTGCCAGTAGTCCAGGGACTAGCGGGAGTGGAAACATTCAGTACTTC

v_gene: TRBV5-5
abundance: few
d_gene: .
j_gene: TRBJ2-1
CDR3aa: CASSLAEAGTHDEQFF
CDR3nt: TGTGCCAGCAGCTTGGCTGAGGCGGGGACTCACGATGAGCAGTTCTTC

v_gene: TRBV6-1
abundance: .
d_gene: .
j_gene: TRBJ2-7
CDR3aa: CACATGYEQYF
CDR3nt: TGTGCCTGCGCCACAGGATACGAGCAGTACTTC

v_gene: TRBV30
abundance: .
d_gene: .
j_gene: TRBJ1-3
CDR3aa: CACGSSSGNTIYF
CDR3nt: TGTGCCTGCGGGAGTTCCTCTGGAAACACCATATATTTT

v_gene: TRBV7-7
abundance: .
d_gene: TRBD2
j_gene: TRBJ2-3
CDR3aa: CASSLAGGSTDTQYF
CDR3nt: TGTGCTAGCAGCCTAGCGGGGGGGTCCACAGATACGCAGTATTTT

v_gene: TRBV5-1
abundance: .
d_gene: .
j_gene: TRBJ2-2
CDR3aa: CASSLVGPSNTGELFF
CDR3nt: TGCGCCAGCAGCTTGGTGGGGCCATCGAACACCGGGGAGCTGTTTTTT

v_gene: TRBV28
abundance: .
d_gene: .
j_gene: TRBJ2-1
CDR3aa: CASSLTTAYNEQFF
CDR3nt: TGTGCCAGCAGTTTAACGACAGCCTACAATGAGCAGTTCTTC

v_gene: TRBV30
abundance: .
d_gene: TRBD1
j_gene: TRBJ1-2
CDR3aa: CAWSGQGKASDGYTF
CDR3nt: TGTGCCTGGAGTGGACAGGGGAAGGCGAGCGATGGCTACACCTTC

v_gene: TRBV6-6
abundance: few
d_gene: .
j_gene: TRBJ1-1
CDR3aa: CASRKHPEAFF
CDR3nt: TGTGCCAGCAGGAAGCACCCTGAAGCTTTCTTT

v_gene: TRBV5-6
abundance: .
d_gene: TRBD2
j_gene: TRBJ2-7
CDR3aa: CASSRGLAGVGVRSYEQYF
CDR3nt: TGTGCCAGCAGCCGAGGACTAGCGGGGGTCGGCGTTCGCTCCTACGAGCAGTACTTC

v_gene: TRBV23-1
abundance: .
d_gene: TRBD1
j_gene: TRBJ1-1
CDR3aa: CASSQSRAGGFEAFF
CDR3nt: TGCGCCAGCAGTCAATCTCGGGCAGGGGGCTTTGAAGCTTTCTTT

v_gene: TRBV6-5
abundance: .
d_gene: TRBD1
j_gene: TRBJ1-1
CDR3aa: CASSRGDRGTEAFF
CDR3nt: TGTGCCAGCAGTAGGGGGGACAGGGGCACTGAAGCTTTCTTT

v_gene: TRBV2
abundance: .
d_gene: TRBD1
j_gene: TRBJ1-6
CDR3aa: CATTPGTVHSPLHF
CDR3nt: TGTGCCACCACGCCCGGGACAGTTCATTCACCCCTCCACTTT

v_gene: TRBV11-3
abundance: .
d_gene: .
j_gene: TRBJ1-2
CDR3aa: CASSLLAGGNYGYTF
CDR3nt: TGTGCCAGCAGCCTTCTGGCGGGGGGCAACTATGGCTACACCTTC

v_gene: TRBV25-1
abundance: .
d_gene: TRBD1
j_gene: TRBJ1-6
CDR3aa: CASSGDSKHSPLHF
CDR3nt: TGTGCCAGCAGTGGGGACAGTAAACATTCACCCCTCCACTTT

v_gene: TRBV9
abundance: few
d_gene: TRBD1
j_gene: TRBJ1-4
CDR3aa: CASSGGTGVGEKLFF
CDR3nt: TGTGCCAGCAGCGGAGGGACAGGGGTAGGTGAAAAACTGTTTTTT

v_gene: TRBV10-3
abundance: .
d_gene: .
j_gene: TRBJ2-1
CDR3aa: CAISDPGSGMNEQFF
CDR3nt: TGTGCCATCAGTGACCCTGGGAGCGGAATGAATGAGCAGTTCTTC

v_gene: TRBV2
abundance: .
d_gene: TRBD1
j_gene: TRBJ1-5
CDR3aa: CASRRSGQGLNQPQHF
CDR3nt: TGTGCCAGCAGAAGGTCTGGACAGGGGCTCAATCAGCCCCAGCATTTT

v_gene: TRBV4-1
abundance: .
d_gene: .
j_gene: TRBJ2-1
CDR3aa: CASSQDRRTVQRQFF
CDR3nt: TGCGCCAGCAGCCAAGATCGGAGAACCGTCCAACGTCAGTTCTTC

v_gene: TRBV28
abundance: .
d_gene: TRBD1
j_gene: TRBJ1-2
CDR3aa: CASSLVQGDGYTF
CDR3nt: TGTGCCAGCAGTTTGGTGCAGGGGGACGGCTACACCTTC

v_gene: TRBV7-6
abundance: .
d_gene: TRBD2
j_gene: TRBJ2-1
CDR3aa: CASSLVVPLAGGRNEQFF
CDR3nt: TGTGCCAGCAGCTTAGTCGTCCCCCTAGCGGGGGGGCGGAATGAGCAGTTCTTC

v_gene: TRBV6-4
abundance: .
d_gene: TRBD2
j_gene: TRBJ2-3
CDR3aa: CASSDGGEADTQYF
CDR3nt: TGTGCCAGCAGTGACGGGGGGGAGGCAGATACGCAGTATTTT

v_gene: TRBV11-2
abundance: .
d_gene: TRBD1
j_gene: TRBJ1-3
CDR3aa: CASSVRDRVSASGNTIYF
CDR3nt: TGTGCCAGCAGCGTCCGGGACAGGGTGTCGGCCTCTGGAAACACCATATATTTT

v_gene: TRBV2
abundance: .
d_gene: .
j_gene: TRBJ2-1
CDR3aa: CASSPTSHEQFF
CDR3nt: TGTGCCAGTTCCCCCACTTCCCACGAGCAGTTCTTC

v_gene: TRBV27
abundance: .
d_gene: .
j_gene: TRBJ2-3
CDR3aa: CASRDRLADTQYF
CDR3nt: TGTGCCAGCAGGGACAGACTCGCAGATACGCAGTATTTT

v_gene: TRBV19
abundance: .
d_gene: .
j_gene: TRBJ2-7
CDR3aa: CASSIGGGFYDEQYF
CDR3nt: TGTGCCAGCAGTATAGGCGGGGGCTTCTACGACGAGCAGTACTTC

v_gene: TRBV27
abundance: .
d_gene: TRBD1
j_gene: TRBJ1-3
CDR3aa: CASRRQGSGGNTIYF
CDR3nt: TGTGCCAGCAGGAGACAGGGTAGTGGTGGAAACACCATATATTTT

v_gene: TRBV6-5
abundance: few
d_gene: TRBD1
j_gene: TRBJ1-5
CDR3aa: CAGPGGNQPQHF
CDR3nt: TGTGCCGGCCCAGGGGGTAATCAGCCCCAGCATTTT

v_gene: TRBV5-4
abundance: .
d_gene: .
j_gene: TRBJ2-5
CDR3aa: CASSFGGEETQYF
CDR3nt: TGTGCCAGCAGTTTCGGAGGAGAAGAGACCCAGTACTTC

v_gene: TRBV6-1
abundance: .
d_gene: TRBD1
j_gene: TRBJ1-2
CDR3aa: CASSAGTANYGYTF
CDR3nt: TGTGCCAGCAGCGCCGGGACAGCTAACTATGGCTACACCTTC

v_gene: TRBV7-9
abundance: .
d_gene: .
j_gene: TRBJ2-7
CDR3aa: CASSSGRGAGRSYEQYF
CDR3nt: TGTGCCAGCAGCTCCGGCCGAGGTGCGGGGAGATCCTACGAGCAGTACTTC